The 22 T cell receptor beta chains listed next were all sequenced from one sample in a study of cytotoxic CD8 clonotypes in ibrutinib-treated CLL (dated by TCRdb to the early 2020s). The time point label, read with the paper, signifies: about twelve months on ibrutinib. Libraries were made using the immunoSEQ multiplex PCR assay. TCRdb provides this immuneACCESS table in a form limited to in-frame rearrangements. Some clones are lacking; in checked studies, under half of them reflect an unresolved V gene, and why the rest are absent is not known. The sample has about 140,000 clones on record, 85% to 95% of them singletons. Clones ranked in the top ten supply 10% to 14% of the sample. This sample comprised PBMCs, obtained after 12 months of ibrutinib treatment. These receptor sequences come from a human donor with chronic lymphocytic leukemia.

V and J are TRBV7-9 and TRBJ2-7; D might be TRBD1 (6 bases). Trimming shortened V by 5 bases and J by 1 base, and 15 bases separated the two germline ends. The germline gives CDR1 SEHNR, CDR2 FQNEAQ (reference sequence). This CDR3 spans 15 amino acids. The CDR3 DNA reads TGTGCCAGCAGCAGAACAGGGTTTGCATCCTACGAGCAGTACTTC. It yields the protein CASSRTGFASYEQYF. Looking up the rest from reference TRBV7-9 and TRBJ2-7 gives the full variable domain: DTGVSQNPRHKITKRGQNVTFRCDPISEHNRLYWYRQTLGQGPEFLTYFQNEAQLEKSRLLSDRFSAERPKGSFSTLEIQRTEQGDSAMYLCASSRTGFASYEQYFGPGTRLTVT.

The rearrangement uses TRBV5-1 and TRBJ2-1; 12 nucleotides match TRBD2. CDR1 is SGHRS, CDR2 YFSETQ, per germline. Unmatched junction bases numbered 6, after V lost 2 bases and J lost 6 bases. This CDR3 is built from 16 residues. CDR3 DNA sequence: TGCGCCAGCAGCTTCCCTAGCGGGAGGGCCTTCAATGAGCAGTTCTTC. This codes for CASSFPSGRAFNEQFF.

This clone was picked up one time. The chain couples TRBV6-5 to TRBJ2-1; TRBD2 might be the D (6 bases). Trimming shortened V by 0 bases and J by 8 bases, and 17 bases separated the two germline ends. CDR3 length: 16 residues. Per germline, CDR1 MNHEY and CDR2 SVGAGI. The CDR3 protein is CASSYSPPGSGDEQFF. The CDR3 nucleotides are TGTGCCAGCAGTTACTCACCCCCCGGGAGCGGCGATGAGCAGTTCTTC.

V gene TRBV30 combines with J gene TRBJ2-2; a weak D match, TRBD1 (7 bases). The CDR3 has 14 amino acids. Per germline, CDR1 GTSNPN and CDR2 SVGIG (reference sequence). Trimming cost V 0 bases and J 7 bases, with 12 bases left between them. The DNA of the CDR3 is TGTGCCTGGAGTGTTACAGGGGAGGACGGGGAGCTGTTTTTT. Translated: CAWSVTGEDGELFF.

V gene TRBV29-1 combines with J gene TRBJ2-1; D call uncertain. Trimming stripped 2 bases from V and 6 bases from J, with 14 bases between. Germline CDR1 reads SQVTM; CDR2 reads ANQGSEA. CDR3 length: 14 amino acids. The CDR3 reads CSVELSAWANEQFF. The DNA for the CDR3 is TGCAGCGTTGAATTGTCGGCGTGGGCCAATGAGCAGTTCTTC.

CDR3 amino acids: CASSCWLSNTGELFF. DNA of the CDR3: TGTGCCAGCAGCTGCTGGCTGAGTAACACCGGGGAGCTGTTTTTT. The chain links TRBV7-3 to TRBJ2-2; D unresolved. This CDR3 has 15 residues. Germline CDR1 reads SGHTA; CDR2 reads FQGTGA. Between the trimmed V and J ends, which lost 4 bases and 2 bases, there was a span of 11 bases. Looking up the rest from reference TRBV7-3 and TRBJ2-2 gives the full variable domain: GAGVSQTPSNKVTEKGKYVELRCDPISGHTALYWYRQSLGQGPEFLIYFQGTGAADDSGLPNDRFFAVRPEGSVSTLKIQRTERGDSAVYLCASSCWLSNTGELFFGEGSRLTVL.

This clone was detected once. The genes are TRBV15 and TRBJ1-1; D possibly corresponds to TRBD1 (5 bases). Trimming removed 3 bases at V and 7 bases at J, with 12 bases between. The CDR3 spans 13 residues. Germline V gene lookup returns CDR1 LNHNV and CDR2 YYDKDF (reference sequence). The CDR3 loop is CATSSQLQDEAFF. In DNA, the CDR3 is TGTGCCACCAGCAGCCAGCTACAGGATGAAGCTTTCTTT.

This clone was recorded only once. The V call is TRBV4-1, the J call TRBJ2-5; unclear D gene. This CDR3 has 15 amino acids. V was clipped by 0 bases and J by 2 bases, with 10 bases between them. The germline CDR1 and CDR2 sequences are MGHRA and YSYEKL. The CDR3 reads CASSQDLLGQETQYF. CDR3 in DNA: TGCGCCAGCAGCCAAGATCTACTGGGTCAAGAGACCCAGTACTTC.

The chain joins TRBV15 to TRBJ2-1; D not certain. The germline V and J ends were trimmed by 0 bases and 8 bases, with 8 bases remaining between them. Germline values: CDR1 LNHNV, CDR2 YYDKDF (reference sequence). The CDR3 spans 13 residues. This chain's CDR3 is CATSRDRADEQFF. CDR3 coding DNA: TGTGCCACCAGCAGAGATCGCGCGGATGAGCAGTTCTTC.

The V gene is TRBV7-8, the J gene TRBJ2-5; no definite D call. Judging by the DNA end, TRBJ2-7 fits better; the J call may be wrong. Germline values: CDR1 SGHVS, CDR2 FQNEAQ. There are 15 residues in the CDR3. The CDR3 reads CASSLSSNLIYEQYF. The CDR3 region has the DNA TGTGCCAGCAGCTTGTCTAGTAATCTCATCTACGAGCAGTACTTC.

The V and J genes are TRBV28 and TRBJ2-7, with a weak D call TRBD1 (6 bases). The V end lost 6 bases, the J end lost 0 bases, and 12 bases lay between the germline ends. The CDR3 sequence is 14 residues long. Germline V lookup: CDR1 MDHEN, CDR2 SYDVKM. The CDR3 reads CASSRDTGSYEQYF. The CDR3, as DNA: TGTGCCAGCAGCCGGGACACCGGCTCCTACGAGCAGTACTTC.

The V gene is TRBV27, the J gene TRBJ2-7; TRBD1 might be the D (6 bases). V was pared by 3 bases and J by 5 bases, with 11 bases between. Germline CDR1 and CDR2: MNHEY and SMNVEV (reference sequence). The CDR3 loop spans 13 amino acids. The CDR3 DNA sequence: TGTGCCAGCAGTTTGGGGGCTAGAAACGAGCAGTACTTC. It codes for CASSLGARNEQYF.

V gene TRBV18 combines with J gene TRBJ2-7, with D possibly being TRBD1 (6 bases). This CDR3 comprises 17 residues. Germline CDR1 and CDR2: KGHSH and LQKENI. The germline V and J ends were trimmed by 8 bases and 5 bases, with 28 bases remaining between them. The CDR3 loop reads CASITSGVGVIGNEQYF. CDR3 bases: TGTGCCAGCATCACCTCAGGGGTAGGGGTCATCGGCAACGAGCAGTACTTC.

The V call is TRBV6-1, the J call TRBJ2-7; D might be TRBD2 (6 bases). The CDR3 consists of 14 residues. With 2 bases removed from V and 9 bases from J, the gap between germline ends came to 17 bases. Germline CDR1 is MNHNS and CDR2 is SASEGT. The CDR3 DNA follows: TGTGCCAGCAGTGAACCCGGGGACTGGCTGGCGCAGTACTTC. The encoded protein is CASSEPGDWLAQYF.

This sequence joins TRBV4-2 and TRBJ1-4; D ambiguous. V lost 0 bases to trimming and J lost 3 bases, with 2 bases between them. Germline V gene sequence: CDR1 LGHNA, CDR2 YNFKEQ. The CDR3 is made up of 13 amino acids. The CDR3 region has the DNA TGTGCCAGCAGCCAAGAGGCTAATGAAAAACTGTTTTTT. Its protein product is CASSQEANEKLFF.

The sample holds one count of this clone. The chain carries TRBV28 and TRBJ1-5; D is undetermined. V was shortened by 2 bases and J by 4 bases, with 12 bases between the two germline ends. The CDR3 spans 15 residues. Looked up from germline, CDR1 is MDHEN and CDR2 is SYDVKM. The CDR3 protein is CASSLTSRRNQPQHF. The CDR3 DNA reads as TGTGCCAGCAGTTTAACGTCCAGGAGAAATCAGCCCCAGCATTTT.

CDR3 sequence (DNA): TGCAGTGCGGAAGATTTGGGCGAGCAGTACTTC. It codes for CSAEDLGEQYF. The V call is TRBV20-1, the J call TRBJ2-5; D not certain. Matching the DNA end better, TRBJ2-7 makes the J call doubtful. CDR1 is DFQATT and CDR2 is SNEGSKA in the germline V gene (reference sequence). The length of the CDR3 is 11 residues.

The chain links TRBV19 to TRBJ1-1; TRBD1 agrees at 9 bases. With V trimmed by 7 bases and J by 11 bases, 11 bases remained unmatched. The CDR3 is made up of 13 amino acids. CDR1 is LNHDA and CDR2 is SQIVND in the germline V gene (reference sequence). Here the CDR3 reads CASTHGDRVSAFF. CDR3 in DNA: TGTGCCAGTACCCATGGGGACAGGGTGTCGGCTTTCTTT.

The V call is TRBV10-3, the J call TRBJ1-2; D remains unclear. V lost 6 bases and J 0 bases, leaving 11 bases between the germline ends. Germline V CDR1 and CDR2: ENHRY, SYGVKD. The CDR3 has 14 residues. CDR3 sequence (DNA): TGTGCCATCAGCCGCGACGGAGCTAACTATGGCTACACCTTC. The encoded protein is CAISRDGANYGYTF.

V and J are TRBV10-3 and TRBJ2-1; TRBD2 aligns across 11 bases. The junction had 15 bases not matched to a gene; V was cut back by 10 bases and J by 7 bases. This CDR3 contains 16 residues. Germline values: CDR1 ENHRY, CDR2 SYGVKD. The DNA of the CDR3 is TGTGCCACCGGGGGACCACTAGCGGGAGTAGTTAATGAGCAGTTCTTC. It codes for CATGGPLAGVVNEQFF.

This clone was picked up a small number of times. The gene calls are TRBV6-5 and TRBJ2-7; 8 bases agree with TRBD2. The CDR3 contains 14 residues. V trimming: 7 bases; J trimming: 0 bases; junction bases outside the gene matches: 5. The germline CDR1 and CDR2 sequences are MNHEY and SVGAGI. The CDR3 region has the DNA TGTGCCAGCAAGACCAGCGGGAGCTCCTACGAGCAGTACTTC. It codes for CASKTSGSSYEQYF.

This rearrangement joins TRBV14 to TRBJ2-5; D remains ambiguous. Germline CDR1 and CDR2: SGHDN and FVKESK. This CDR3 spans 12 amino acids. Trimming removed 4 bases at V and 1 base at J, with 4 bases between. CDR3 DNA: TGTGCCAGCAGCCGAACCCAAGAGACCCAGTACTTC. Protein sequence: CASSRTQETQYF.